A selection of T cell receptor beta chains follows, all from one sample in a study of shared clonotypes between healthy human individuals. TCRdb's copy holds only in-frame clones and misses some; the assay was immunoSEQ multiplex PCR. The repertoire holds around 1.9 million clones, with 93% as singletons. Sequenced: naive CD8+ T cells from PBMCs. Receptors were obtained from a young man in good health. Some clones in this sample may be carry-over from other donors' samples. Both conserved end residues are part of each CDR3. Each record gives: D gene, clone size, V gene, J gene, CDR3 protein, CDR3 DNA. The D gene is left open where the match is weak. Part of the rows lack a size; the others show once, few, many or a class for expanded clones.

-	-	TRBV5-4	TRBJ2-3	CASSSLADSTDTQYF	TGTGCCAGCAGCTCCTTAGCGGATAGCACAGATACGCAGTATTTT
-	-	TRBV4-1	TRBJ2-1	CASSQNRLEYFF	TGCGCCAGCAGCCAAAACCGACTAGAGTACTTCTTC
-	-	TRBV15	TRBJ2-7	CATSRTETYEQYF	TGTGCCACCAGCAGGACAGAGACCTACGAGCAGTACTTC
-	-	TRBV5-8	TRBJ1-1	CASSLRLDTEAFF	TGTGCCAGCAGCTTGCGCTTGGACACTGAAGCTTTCTTT
-	-	TRBV7-9	TRBJ2-7	CASSALVYEQYF	TGTGCCAGCAGCGCCCTGGTTTACGAGCAGTACTTC
-	-	TRBV6-5	TRBJ2-1	CASSSGTLYNEQFF	TGTGCCAGCAGTTCCGGGACTCTCTACAATGAGCAGTTCTTC
-	-	TRBV4-3	TRBJ1-5	CASSQDRDYYQPQHF	TGCGCCAGCAGCCAAGACAGGGACTACTATCAGCCCCAGCATTTT
TRBD2	-	TRBV4-1	TRBJ2-3	CASSRTWRETADTQYF	TGCGCCAGCAGTCGGACGTGGCGGGAGACCGCAGATACGCAGTATTTT
TRBD2	-	TRBV7-9	TRBJ2-7	CASSLAELAGVLYEQYF	TGTGCCAGCAGCTTAGCCGAACTAGCGGGAGTGCTCTACGAGCAGTACTTC
-	-	TRBV15	TRBJ2-7	CATSLGAGALEQYF	TGTGCCACCAGCTTGGGCGCAGGGGCCCTCGAGCAGTACTTC
TRBD2	-	TRBV10-3	TRBJ2-3	CAISSGRPLDTQYF	TGTGCCATCAGTAGCGGGAGGCCCCTAGATACGCAGTATTTT
-	-	TRBV7-9	TRBJ1-1	CASSLDRGPEAFF	TGTGCCAGCAGCTTAGACCGGGGGCCTGAAGCTTTCTTT
-	-	TRBV27	TRBJ2-1	CASSTSPSGEDHNEQFF	TGTGCCAGCAGTACCTCCCCAAGCGGAGAAGATCACAATGAGCAGTTCTTC
-	-	TRBV29-1	TRBJ2-1	CSVVGLNEQFF	TGCAGCGTTGTGGGGTTGAATGAGCAGTTCTTC
-	-	TRBV4-1	TRBJ1-5	CASSQTDSSNQPQHF	TGCGCCAGCAGCCAAACCGACAGTAGCAATCAGCCCCAGCATTTT
-	-	TRBV27	TRBJ1-5	CASRLEAVGNQPQHF	TGTGCCAGCCGACTGGAGGCCGTGGGCAATCAGCCCCAGCATTTT
-	-	TRBV9	TRBJ2-3	CASRADTDTQYF	TGTGCCAGCAGGGCGGACACAGATACGCAGTATTTT
-	-	TRBV9	TRBJ1-4	CASSLGGSANEKLFF	TGTGCCAGCAGCCTTGGGGGGTCAGCTAATGAAAAACTGTTTTTT
-	-	TRBV28	TRBJ2-2	CASSLRRIVTTNTGELFF	TGTGCCAGCAGTTTAAGGCGCATAGTCACCACGAACACCGGGGAGCTGTTTTTT
-	once	TRBV15	TRBJ2-5	CATSWRGDETQYF	TGTGCCACCAGCTGGCGGGGTGATGAGACCCAGTACTTC
TRBD1	-	TRBV27	TRBJ1-5	CASSRDRVGRNQPQHF	TGTGCCAGCAGTCGGGACAGGGTCGGACGCAATCAGCCCCAGCATTTT
-	-	TRBV28	TRBJ1-2	CASSRPDSNYGYTF	TGTGCCAGCAGTCGACCAGACAGTAACTATGGCTACACCTTC
TRBD1	-	TRBV7-9	TRBJ2-1	CASSLKGAQPFNEQFF	TGTGCCAGCAGCCTAAAGGGGGCGCAGCCGTTCAATGAGCAGTTCTTC
-	-	TRBV7-6	TRBJ2-7	CASSGTGRPYEQYF	TGTGCCAGCAGCGGGACGGGACGCCCCTACGAGCAGTACTTC
-	-	TRBV28	TRBJ1-1	CASSRTAGSTEAFF	TGTGCCAGCAGCCGTACCGCGGGGAGCACTGAAGCTTTCTTT
TRBD1	-	TRBV7-8	TRBJ1-2	CASSLGTAINGYTF	TGTGCCAGCAGTTTAGGGACAGCCATTAATGGCTACACCTTC
-	-	TRBV29-1	TRBJ2-7	CSVEVPHSYEQYF	TGCAGCGTTGAAGTACCGCACTCCTACGAGCAGTACTTC
TRBD2	-	TRBV9	TRBJ2-7	CASSVGTGGGEQYF	TGTGCCAGCAGCGTAGGTACGGGAGGCGGCGAGCAGTACTTC
TRBD2	-	TRBV13	TRBJ2-1	CASSSGTSPYNEQFF	TGTGCCAGCAGCTCCGGGACTAGCCCCTACAATGAGCAGTTCTTC
TRBD2	-	TRBV4-3	TRBJ2-1	CASSPGTSESSYNEQFF	TGCGCCAGCAGCCCGGGGACTAGCGAAAGCTCCTACAATGAGCAGTTCTTC
TRBD2	-	TRBV14	TRBJ2-1	CASSHWESGSGSSLNEQFF	TGTGCCAGCAGCCATTGGGAGAGCGGCAGCGGGAGTTCCCTCAATGAGCAGTTCTTC
TRBD2	-	TRBV7-2	TRBJ2-7	CASSITSGIYYEQYF	TGTGCCAGCAGCATAACTAGCGGGATTTACTACGAGCAGTACTTC
TRBD1	-	TRBV27	TRBJ1-1	CASRTGTGDTEAFF	TGTGCCAGCAGAACCGGGACAGGGGACACTGAAGCTTTCTTT
TRBD1	-	TRBV7-2	TRBJ1-4	CASSLTGQTPTNEKLFF	TGTGCCAGCAGCTTAACGGGACAGACTCCAACTAATGAAAAACTGTTTTTT
-	few	TRBV7-9	TRBJ2-3	CASSFGDTQYF	TGTGCCAGCAGCTTCGGAGATACGCAGTATTTT
-	once	TRBV4-1	TRBJ2-3	CASSQRESTDTQYF	TGCGCCAGCAGCCAAAGGGAGTCCACAGATACGCAGTATTTT
TRBD2	-	TRBV9	TRBJ2-1	CASSVALAGGFNEQFF	TGTGCCAGCAGCGTAGCCCTAGCGGGAGGGTTCAATGAGCAGTTCTTC